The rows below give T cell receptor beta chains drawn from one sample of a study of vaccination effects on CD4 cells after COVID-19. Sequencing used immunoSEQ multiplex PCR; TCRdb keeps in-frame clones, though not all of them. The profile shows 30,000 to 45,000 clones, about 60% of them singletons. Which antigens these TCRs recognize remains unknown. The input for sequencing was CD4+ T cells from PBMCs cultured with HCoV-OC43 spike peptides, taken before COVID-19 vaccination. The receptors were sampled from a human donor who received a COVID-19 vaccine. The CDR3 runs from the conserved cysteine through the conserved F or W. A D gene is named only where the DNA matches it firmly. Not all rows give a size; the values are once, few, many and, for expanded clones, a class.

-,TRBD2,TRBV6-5,CASRAGTSYEQFF
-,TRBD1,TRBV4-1,CASSQPTRQGVTEAFF
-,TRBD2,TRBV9,CASSVEGLAYEQYF
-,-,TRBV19,CASSGILSSGNTIYF
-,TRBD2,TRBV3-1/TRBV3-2,CASSQDGLAPVGTGELFF
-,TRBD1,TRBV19,CASSLDRGLSYEQYF
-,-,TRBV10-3,CAIGGTQISGANVLTF
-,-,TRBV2,CASTPPGLRGQNEKLFF
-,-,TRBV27,CASSLGLSRNEQFF
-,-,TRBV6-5,CASIGRLNQPQHF
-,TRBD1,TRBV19,CASSSVRTGMAPYEQYF
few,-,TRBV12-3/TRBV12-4,CASREDYNEQFF
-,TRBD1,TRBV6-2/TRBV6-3,CASSKGGGNQPQHF
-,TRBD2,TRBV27,CASSLRLAGKADTQYF
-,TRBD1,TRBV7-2,CASSLPGTGVTEAFF
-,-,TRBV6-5,CASTRDYGYTF
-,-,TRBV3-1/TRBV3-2,CASSQHLQGGNYNEQFF
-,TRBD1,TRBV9,CASSGGLTGALNEQFF
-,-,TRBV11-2,CASRPAGAPNYGYTF
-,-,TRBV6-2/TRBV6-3,CASSLGVTGELFF
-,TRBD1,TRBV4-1,CASSQDMETGGAKTQYF
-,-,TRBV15,CAKQSNEQYF
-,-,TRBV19,CASSIAGGRDNQPQHF
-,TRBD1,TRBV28,CASSSGGPNTEAFF
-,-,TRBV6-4,CASSDTFAGLSTDTQYF
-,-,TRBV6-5,CASSLTVANYGYTF
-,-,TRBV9,CASSATGSVGNTIYF
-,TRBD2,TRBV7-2,CASSSTGTNYNEQFF
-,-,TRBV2,CASKGGVQGSQPQHF
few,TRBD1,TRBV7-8,CASLGRGTGSTTWQYF
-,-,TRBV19,CASRQPGGANVLTF
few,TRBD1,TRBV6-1,CASSEGQGVNTEAFF
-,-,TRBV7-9,CASSSIGAGELFF
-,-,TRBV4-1,CASSQEGRGNTGELFF
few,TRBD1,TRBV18,CASSPPGTGTTYSPLHF
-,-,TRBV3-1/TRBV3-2,CASSQGGGMQYF
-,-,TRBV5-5,CASSLDSYSNQPQHF
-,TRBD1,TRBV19,CASSTSGQSTDTQYF
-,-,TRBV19,CASQRSPGPSHEQYF
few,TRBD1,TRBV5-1,CASSASGTGGRETQYF
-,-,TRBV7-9,CASSVGTPPEKLFF
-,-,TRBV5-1,CASRPTWAQETQYF
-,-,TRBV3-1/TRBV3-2,CASSPLGHGEKLFF